This T cell receptor beta chain stems from a study of blood T cells in healthy people across ages. V dropped 5 bases and J dropped 10; count of bases not matched to a gene: 6. CDR1 MNHEY and CDR2 SMNVEV come from the germline V gene (reference sequence). The CDR3 is made up of 14 amino acids. Next came a second PCR, run for roughly 6 to 11 cycles, which used a sample-barcoded 5' primer along with a J-beta primer mix. TCRdb fed the 5' RACE reads into MiXCR, producing one record per CDR3 protein. This sample has some 930,000 distinct CDR3 sequences, with roughly 28% found just once. These data were also filed under a second study, of T cells of mothers and their children.

Source material: blood. The receptor was derived from a woman aged 35 to 49 in good health. The rearrangement joins TRBV27 to TRBJ2-1, with TRBD2 identical over 12 bases. CDR3: CASSPLGLAGEQFF. The CDR3, as DNA: TGTGCCAGCAGTCCGCTCGGACTAGCGGGGGAGCAGTTCTTC.